Included here is one T cell receptor beta chain sequence, with context. V gave up 0 bases and J gave up 4 bases; unmatched junction bases: 1. The V gene's germline CDR1 is SGHRS and CDR2 YFSETQ. This CDR3 is built from 15 residues. CDR3 and TCR beta VDJ profiling relied on genomic DNA as the template. TCRdb itself ran the reads through MiXCR, one entry per CDR3 protein. This table holds some 180,000 distinct CDR3 sequences, about half found once. This record belongs to a study of CD8+CD57+ T cells in acquired aplastic anemia. The origin of this receptor is a human donor in good health. Sequenced input: sorted CD4+, CD8+, or CD8+CD57+ T cells (not recorded which) from PBMCs. The chain combines TRBV5-1 with TRBJ1-2; 12 bases are shared with TRBD1. The CDR3 loop reads CASSLEGQGAYGYTF. DNA for the CDR3: TGCGCCAGCAGCTTGGAGGGACAGGGGGCCTATGGCTACACCTTC.